This T cell receptor (beta chain) was found in a study of T cells in localized non-small cell lung cancer. A note on this clone: The target antigen is unknown.

Method: immunoSEQ multiplex PCR; TCRdb's copy keeps in-frame clones and lacks some. Of 25,000 to 30,000 clones detected, approximately 92% appear once; the ten largest clones hold around 4%. Study-level points and caveats: A higher density of T cells in blood coincided with extended overall survival. For the top 100 tumor clones, a median approximately 61 also appeared in adjacent lung.

The clonotype was recovered from a woman between 40 and 69 years old with stage III lung adenocarcinoma. Material: peripheral blood mononuclear cells, obtained before any cancer treatment.

The CDR3 bases are TGTGCCAGCAGCCAAGAGATTCGCGGGACTGTCGCAGATACGCAGTATTTT. Translating it yields CASSQEIRGTVADTQYF. The rearrangement joins TRBV14 to TRBJ2-3; weak D call: TRBD2 (6 bases). Germline CDR1 reads SGHDN; CDR2 reads FVKESK. CDR3 length: 17 residues. With 0 bases removed from V and 4 bases from J, the gap between germline ends came to 17 bases. The full variable domain, with the rest looked up from reference TRBV14 and TRBJ2-3, is EAGVTQFPSHSVIEKGQTVTLRCDPISGHDNLYWYRRVMGKEIKFLLHFVKESKQDESGMPNNRFLAERTGGTYSTLKVQPAELEDSGVYFCASSQEIRGTVADTQYFGPGTRLTVL.